This record concerns one TCR beta chain sequence. Its antigen is not known. Per the germline V gene, CDR1 is MNHNS and CDR2 is SASEGT. This CDR3 is 13 amino acids long. V lost 11 bases to trimming and J lost 3 bases, with 17 bases between them. A second PCR of about 6 to 11 cycles used a sample-barcoded 5' primer and a J-beta primer mix. TCRdb reprocessed the 5' RACE reads with MiXCR, giving one entry per CDR3 protein. The table shows about 1.5 million distinct CDR3 sequences, with approximately 43% occurring only once. The people who gave samples were healthy Caucasians from Russia, aged about 6 to 100. The record originates from a study of blood T cells in healthy people across ages. Study-level results: Higher naive T cell percentage went strongly together with higher TCR beta diversity.

The V call is TRBV6-1, the J call TRBJ2-7, with D maybe TRBD1 (6 bases). The sequence derives from a young woman in good health. The specimen sequenced was blood. Here the CDR3 DNA reads TGTGCCGGAAGGACGGGACAAGGCTACGAGCAGTACTTC. Translated: CAGRTGQGYEQYF.